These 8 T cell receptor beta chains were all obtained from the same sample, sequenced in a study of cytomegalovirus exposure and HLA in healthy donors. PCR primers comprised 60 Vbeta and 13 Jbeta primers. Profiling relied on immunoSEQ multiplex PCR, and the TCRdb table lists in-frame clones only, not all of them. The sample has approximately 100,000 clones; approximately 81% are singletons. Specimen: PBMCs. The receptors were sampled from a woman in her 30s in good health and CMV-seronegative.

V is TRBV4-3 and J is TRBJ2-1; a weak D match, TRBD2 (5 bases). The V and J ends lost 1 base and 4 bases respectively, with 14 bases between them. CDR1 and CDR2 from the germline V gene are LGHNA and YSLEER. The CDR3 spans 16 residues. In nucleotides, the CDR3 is TGCGCCAGCAGCCAAGTAGATACGCGGGCTTACAATGAGCAGTTCTTC. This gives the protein CASSQVDTRAYNEQFF.

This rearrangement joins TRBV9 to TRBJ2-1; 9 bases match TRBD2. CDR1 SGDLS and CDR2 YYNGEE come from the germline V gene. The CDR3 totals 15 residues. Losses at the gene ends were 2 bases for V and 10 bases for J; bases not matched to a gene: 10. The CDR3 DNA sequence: TGTGCCAGCAGCGTTGTTAGCGGGAGTAATTCGGAGCAGTTCTTC. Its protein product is CASSVVSGSNSEQFF.

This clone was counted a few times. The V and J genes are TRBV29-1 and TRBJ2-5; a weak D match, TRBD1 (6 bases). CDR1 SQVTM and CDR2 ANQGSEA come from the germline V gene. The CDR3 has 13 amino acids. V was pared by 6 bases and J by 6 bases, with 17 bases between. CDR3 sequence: CSVDSLDRQTQYF. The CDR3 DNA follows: TGCAGCGTAGACTCCCTTGACAGGCAGACCCAGTACTTC. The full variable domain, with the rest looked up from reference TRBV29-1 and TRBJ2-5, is SAVISQKPSRDICQRGTSLTIQCQVDSQVTMMFWYRQQPGQSLTLIATANQGSEATYESGFVIDKFPISRPNLTFSTLTVSNMSPEDSSIYLCSVDSLDRQTQYFGPGTRLLVL.

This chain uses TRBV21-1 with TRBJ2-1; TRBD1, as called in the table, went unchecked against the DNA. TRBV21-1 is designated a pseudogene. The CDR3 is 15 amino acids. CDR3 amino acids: CASRKDGISYNEQFF. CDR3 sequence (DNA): TGTGCCAGCAGGAAAGATGGCATCAGTTACAATGAGCAGTTCTTC.

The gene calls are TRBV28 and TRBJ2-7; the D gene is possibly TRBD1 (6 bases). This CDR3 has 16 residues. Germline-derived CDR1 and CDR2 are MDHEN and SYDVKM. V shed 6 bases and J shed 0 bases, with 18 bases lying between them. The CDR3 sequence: CASSPTGIQSSYEQYF. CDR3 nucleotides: TGTGCCAGCAGCCCGACAGGCATACAATCCTCCTACGAGCAGTACTTC.

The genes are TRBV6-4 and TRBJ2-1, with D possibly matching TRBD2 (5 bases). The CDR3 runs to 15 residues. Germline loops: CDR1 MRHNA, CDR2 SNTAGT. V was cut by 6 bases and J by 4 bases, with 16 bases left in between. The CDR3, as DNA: TGTGCCAGCAGCATGTCGGGGTCTTTGTACAATGAGCAGTTCTTC. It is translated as CASSMSGSLYNEQFF.

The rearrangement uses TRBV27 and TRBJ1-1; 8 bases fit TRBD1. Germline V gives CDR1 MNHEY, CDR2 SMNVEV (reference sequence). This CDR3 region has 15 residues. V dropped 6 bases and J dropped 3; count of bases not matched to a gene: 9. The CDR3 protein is CASRGDRQGYTEAFF. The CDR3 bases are TGTGCCAGCAGGGGGGACCGACAGGGGTACACTGAAGCTTTCTTT.

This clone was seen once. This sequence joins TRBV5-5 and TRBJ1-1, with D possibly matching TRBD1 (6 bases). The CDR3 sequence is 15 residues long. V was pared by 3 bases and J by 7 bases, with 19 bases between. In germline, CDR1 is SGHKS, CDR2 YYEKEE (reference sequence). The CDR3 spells CASSWRQGKWVEAFF. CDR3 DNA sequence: TGTGCCAGCAGCTGGCGGCAGGGGAAGTGGGTTGAAGCTTTCTTT.